The subject of this entry is one T cell receptor (beta chain). Its antigen remains unidentified. This entry belongs to a study of T cells in Graves' hyperthyroidism and ophthalmopathy. Overall study: Blood was drawn when the patient was first diagnosed and still untreated.

J lost 4 bases, V lost 3 bases, and 5 bases had no gene match. CDR1 is WSHSY, CDR2 SAAADI, per germline. The CDR3 consists of 14 residues. PBMCs were obtained from about 10 ml fresh peripheral blood. Broader study findings: Most thyroid-expanded clonotypes above 0.001 were also found in blood. Stable hyperthyroidism was told apart from ophthalmopathy by a model built on 13 V-J features.

Amplification of TCR beta CDR3 regions used RNA as the template. Initially, a first-round RT-PCR of the TCR CDR3 employed the HTBI primer set. One entry per CDR3 protein results from TCRdb running MiXCR on the multiplex PCR reads. The repertoire consists of around 500,000 distinct CDR3 sequences, with around 15% occurring once and the leading ten covering about 14%. Sequencing was carried out using blood. This chain links TRBV10-2 with TRBJ1-2; 7 nucleotides agree with TRBD1. The source of this sequence is a woman aged 40-49 years with Graves' hyperthyroidism. The CDR3 DNA is TGCGCCAGCAGTGAAAGGGGGCTGGTCTATGGCTACACCTTC. It specifies CASSERGLVYGYTF.